This TCR beta chain was documented in a study of T cell repertoires in cytomegalovirus infection. The wider study: An indication of both CMV infection and matching HLA type came from public TCR beta signatures.

On this clonotype itself: Its cognate antigen is unknown.

Overall study findings and caveats: HLA-C-restricted CMV-specific TCR beta clonotypes were dominant in the ex vivo response.

TCRdb used MiXCR to reprocess the reads, holding one entry per CDR3 protein. The sample has under 450,000 distinct CDR3 sequences; roughly 34% are singletons. From germline, CDR1 is SQVTM and CDR2 ANQGSEA. With 5 bases removed from V and 0 bases from J, the gap between germline ends came to 8 bases. There are 13 residues in the CDR3. The chain has TRBV29-1 and TRBJ1-5; D is possibly TRBD1 (5 bases). The sequenced sample was cultured PBMCs, obtained from culture after CMV antigen stimulation. The TCR originated in a human donor in good health (CMV status not recorded). Some clones in this sample may be carry-over from other donors' samples. The CDR3: CSVSGNSNQPQHF. The CDR3 nucleotides read TGCAGCGTTTCAGGGAATAGCAATCAGCCCCAGCATTTT. Full variable domain (rest looked up from reference TRBV29-1 and TRBJ1-5): SAVISQKPSRDICQRGTSLTIQCQVDSQVTMMFWYRQQPGQSLTLIATANQGSEATYESGFVIDKFPISRPNLTFSTLTVSNMSPEDSSIYLCSVSGNSNQPQHFGDGTRLSIL.